This TCR beta chain was captured in a study of siplizumab effects on memory and regulatory T cells. The CDR3 spans 13 residues. Trimming took 2 bases from V and 1 from J, leaving 6 bases between them. From germline, CDR1 is SGDLS and CDR2 YYNGEE. Using immunoSEQ multiplex PCR, the repertoire was profiled, and TCRdb retains in-frame clones only, with some absent. The profile shows under 140,000 clones, roughly 92% of them singletons. Points from the study as a whole: Tracing alloreactive clones into unstimulated subsets worked for only a minor fraction of them. Whether proliferating Tregs in siplizumab cultures suppress was not functionally confirmed.

On this clone itself: Its antigen remains unknown.

The V and J genes are TRBV9 and TRBJ1-2; D unresolved. The clonotype originates from a human donor in good health. Material for sequencing was CD4+ T cells sorted from blood. CDR3 in DNA: TGTGCCAGCAGCGTGGACGGTAACTATGGCTACACCTTC. Residues: CASSVDGNYGYTF.